This T cell receptor (beta chain) stems from a study of T cell responses to AZD1222 COVID-19 vaccine. From germline, CDR1 is SGHNT and CDR2 YYREEE (reference sequence). The CDR3 runs 16 residues. Trimming at V came to 5 bases and at J to 5 bases, leaving 14 bases not matched to a gene. Method: immunoSEQ multiplex PCR; TCRdb's copy keeps in-frame clones and lacks some. The data contain under 70,000 clones, 88% of them singletons. The chain couples TRBV5-4 to TRBJ2-3; the match to TRBD2 covers 7 bases. The sequence was obtained from an adult in good health. Sequenced here: peripheral blood, sampled on day 0 of AZD1222 vaccination. The CDR3 sequence: CASSGGVPSVLDTQYF. CDR3 nucleotides: TGTGCCAGCAGTGGGGGGGTGCCTAGCGTTTTAGATACGCAGTATTTT.